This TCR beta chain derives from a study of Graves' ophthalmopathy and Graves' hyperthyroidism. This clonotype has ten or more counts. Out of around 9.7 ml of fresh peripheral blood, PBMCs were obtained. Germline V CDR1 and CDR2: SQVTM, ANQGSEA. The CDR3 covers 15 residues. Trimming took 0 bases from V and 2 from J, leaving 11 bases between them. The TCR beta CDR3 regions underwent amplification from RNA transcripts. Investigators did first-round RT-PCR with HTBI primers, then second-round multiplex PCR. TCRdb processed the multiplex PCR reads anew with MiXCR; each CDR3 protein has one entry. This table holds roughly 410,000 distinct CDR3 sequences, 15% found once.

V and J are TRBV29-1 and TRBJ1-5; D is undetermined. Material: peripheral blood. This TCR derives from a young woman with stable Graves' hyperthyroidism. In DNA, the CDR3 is TGCAGCGTTGAAGATCGTAAGGGTGGCAATCAGCCCCAGCATTTT. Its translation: CSVEDRKGGNQPQHF.